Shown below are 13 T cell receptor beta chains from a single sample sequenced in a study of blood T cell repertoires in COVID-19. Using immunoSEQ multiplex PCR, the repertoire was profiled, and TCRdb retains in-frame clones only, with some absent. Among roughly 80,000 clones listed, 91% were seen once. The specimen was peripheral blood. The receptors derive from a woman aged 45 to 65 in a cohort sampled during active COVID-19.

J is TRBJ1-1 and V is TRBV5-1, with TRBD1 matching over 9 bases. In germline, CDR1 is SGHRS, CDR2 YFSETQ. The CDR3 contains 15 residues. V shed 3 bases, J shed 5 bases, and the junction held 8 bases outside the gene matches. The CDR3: CASSSSQGAGTEAFF. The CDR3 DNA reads TGCGCCAGCAGCTCATCACAGGGGGCAGGTACTGAAGCTTTCTTT.

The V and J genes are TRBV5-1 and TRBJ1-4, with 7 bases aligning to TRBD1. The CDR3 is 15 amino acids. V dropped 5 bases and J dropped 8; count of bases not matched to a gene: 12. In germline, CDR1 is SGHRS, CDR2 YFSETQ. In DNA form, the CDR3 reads TGCGCCAGCAGTAATGAGGGGGCCGTCAACGAAAAACTGTTTTTT. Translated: CASSNEGAVNEKLFF.

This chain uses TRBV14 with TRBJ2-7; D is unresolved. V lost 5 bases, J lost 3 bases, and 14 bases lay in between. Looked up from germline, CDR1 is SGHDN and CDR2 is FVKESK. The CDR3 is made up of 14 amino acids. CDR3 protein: CASSTLQVNYEQYF. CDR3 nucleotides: TGTGCCAGCAGCACCCTTCAGGTCAACTACGAGCAGTACTTC.

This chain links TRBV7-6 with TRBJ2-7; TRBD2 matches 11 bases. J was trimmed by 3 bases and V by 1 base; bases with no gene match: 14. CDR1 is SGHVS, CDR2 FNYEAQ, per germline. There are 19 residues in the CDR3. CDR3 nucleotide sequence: TGTGCCAGCAGCTTAGAGGGCGGGCGGGGACTAGCGGCGATCTACGAGCAGTACTTC. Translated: CASSLEGGRGLAAIYEQYF.

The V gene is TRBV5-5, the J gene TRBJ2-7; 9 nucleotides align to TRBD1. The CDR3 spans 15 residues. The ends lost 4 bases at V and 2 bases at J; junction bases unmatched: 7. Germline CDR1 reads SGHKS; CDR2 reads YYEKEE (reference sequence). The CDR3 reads CASSPTGGATYEQYF. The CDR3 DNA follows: TGTGCCAGCAGCCCTACAGGGGGCGCAACCTACGAGCAGTACTTC.

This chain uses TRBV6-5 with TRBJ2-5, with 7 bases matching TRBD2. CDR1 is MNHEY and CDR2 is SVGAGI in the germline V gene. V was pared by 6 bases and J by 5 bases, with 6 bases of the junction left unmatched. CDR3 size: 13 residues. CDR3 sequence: CASRRAGRETQYF. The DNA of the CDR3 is TGTGCCAGCAGGAGAGCGGGACGGGAGACCCAGTACTTC.

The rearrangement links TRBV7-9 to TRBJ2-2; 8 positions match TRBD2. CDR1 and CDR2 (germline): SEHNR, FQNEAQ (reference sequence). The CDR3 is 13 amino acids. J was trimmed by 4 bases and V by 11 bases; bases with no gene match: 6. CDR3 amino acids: CARAGAGTGELFF. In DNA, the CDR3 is TGTGCCCGAGCGGGGGCGGGCACCGGGGAGCTGTTTTTT.

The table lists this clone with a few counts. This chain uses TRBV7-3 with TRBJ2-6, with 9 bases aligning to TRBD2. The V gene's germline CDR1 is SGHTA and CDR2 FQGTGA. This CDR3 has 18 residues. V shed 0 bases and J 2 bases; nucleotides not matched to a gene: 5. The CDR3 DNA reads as TGTGCCAGCAGCTTAACGGCCAGCGGGAGGACTGGGGCCAACGTCCTGACTTTC. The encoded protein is CASSLTASGRTGANVLTF. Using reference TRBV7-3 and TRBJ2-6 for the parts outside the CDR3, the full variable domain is GAGVSQTPSNKVTEKGKYVELRCDPISGHTALYWYRQSLGQGPEFLIYFQGTGAADDSGLPNDRFFAVRPEGSVSTLKIQRTERGDSAVYLCASSLTASGRTGANVLTFGAGSRLTVL.

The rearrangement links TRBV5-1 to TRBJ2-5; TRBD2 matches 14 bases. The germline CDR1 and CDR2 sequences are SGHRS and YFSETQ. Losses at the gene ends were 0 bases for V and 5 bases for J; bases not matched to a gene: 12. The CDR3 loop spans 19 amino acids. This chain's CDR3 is CASSLGGTSGRRRGETQYF. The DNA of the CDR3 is TGCGCCAGCAGCTTGGGGGGGACTAGCGGGAGACGCCGGGGTGAGACCCAGTACTTC.

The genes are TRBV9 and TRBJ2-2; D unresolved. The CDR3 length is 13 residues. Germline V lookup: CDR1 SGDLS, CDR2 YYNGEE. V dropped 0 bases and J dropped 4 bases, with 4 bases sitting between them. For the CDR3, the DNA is TGTGCCAGCAGCGTAGAGCTCACCGGGGAGCTGTTTTTT. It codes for CASSVELTGELFF. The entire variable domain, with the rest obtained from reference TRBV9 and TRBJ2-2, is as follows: DSGVTQTPKHLITATGQRVTLRCSPRSGDLSVYWYQQSLDQGLQFLIQYYNGEERAKGNILERFSAQQFPDLHSELNLSSLELGDSALYFCASSVELTGELFFGEGSRLTVL.

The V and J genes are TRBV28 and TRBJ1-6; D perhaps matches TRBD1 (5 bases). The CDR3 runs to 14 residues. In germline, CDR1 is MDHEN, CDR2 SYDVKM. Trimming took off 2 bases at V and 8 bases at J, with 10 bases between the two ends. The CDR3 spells CASSLPGLHSPLHF. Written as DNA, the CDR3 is TGTGCCAGCAGTTTACCAGGGTTACATTCACCCCTCCACTTT.

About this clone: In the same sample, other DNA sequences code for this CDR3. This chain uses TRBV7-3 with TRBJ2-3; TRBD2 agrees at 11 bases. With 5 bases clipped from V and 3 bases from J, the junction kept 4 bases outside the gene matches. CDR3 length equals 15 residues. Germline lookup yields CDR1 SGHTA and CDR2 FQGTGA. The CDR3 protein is CASSPGTSGTDTQYF. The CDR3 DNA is TGTGCCAGCAGCCCAGGGACTAGCGGAACAGATACGCAGTATTTT. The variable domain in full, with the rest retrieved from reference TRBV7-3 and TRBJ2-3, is GAGVSQTPSNKVTEKGKYVELRCDPISGHTALYWYRQSLGQGPEFLIYFQGTGAADDSGLPNDRFFAVRPEGSVSTLKIQRTERGDSAVYLCASSPGTSGTDTQYFGPGTRLTVL.

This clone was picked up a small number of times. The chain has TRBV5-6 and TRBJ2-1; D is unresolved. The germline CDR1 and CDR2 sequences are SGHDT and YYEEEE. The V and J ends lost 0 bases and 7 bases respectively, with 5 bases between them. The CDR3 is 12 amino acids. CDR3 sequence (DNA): TGTGCCAGCAGCTTGGTTCGGAATGAGCAGTTCTTC. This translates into CASSLVRNEQFF.